The 20 T cell receptor beta chains given below trace back to one sample, sequenced in a study of regulatory T cells in long-lasting Graves disease. Documented time point: newly diagnosed GD, antithyroid drugs for less than 3 months. TCR sequences were obtained from RNA taken from PBMCs. Libraries of TCR beta came from iRepertoire HTBI primers plus Arm-PCR of CDR3 regions. Each CDR3 protein is one row after TCRdb ran MiXCR on the multiplex PCR reads. This table has 400,000 to 450,000 distinct CDR3 sequences, about 15% appearing once. The data also belong to a second study, concerning T cells in Graves' hyperthyroidism and ophthalmopathy.

Sequenced material: peripheral blood mononuclear cells (PBMCs), taken at new diagnosis, from a patient treated with antithyroid drugs. The receptors were sampled from a young woman with Graves disease.

The V call is TRBV19, the J call TRBJ1-3; D call uncertain. This CDR3 comprises 18 residues. CDR1 is LNHDA and CDR2 is SQIVND in the germline V gene (reference sequence). The V end was cut by 3 bases, the J end by 1 base, with 19 bases between. CDR3 nucleotide sequence: TGTGCCAGTAGTATTATTTGGAGGAATGAATATTCTGGAAACACCATATATTTT. This codes for CASSIIWRNEYSGNTIYF.

There are many counts of this clonotype. The chain has TRBV7-3 and TRBJ2-7; D may correspond to TRBD1 or TRBD2 (5 bases each). Trimming removed 5 bases at V and 3 bases at J, with 17 bases between. Germline CDR1 and CDR2: SGHTA and FQGTGA. The length of the CDR3 is 15 residues. The CDR3 region is CASSPGVGPLYEQYF. DNA for the CDR3: TGTGCCAGCAGCCCCGGGGTGGGGCCACTCTACGAGCAGTACTTC.

A few counts support this clonotype. The chain joins TRBV6-2 or TRBV6-3 to TRBJ1-4, with D perhaps matching TRBD1 (5 bases). From germline, CDR1 is MNHEY and CDR2 SVGEGT. Trimming cost V 7 bases and J 8 bases, with 14 bases left between them. The CDR3 consists of 13 residues. CDR3 DNA: TGTGCCAGCACCCGGGACCTGGGGGAAAAACTGTTTTTT. This sequence encodes CASTRDLGEKLFF.

This sequence joins TRBV24-1 and TRBJ2-7; maybe TRBD2 (5 bases). The V gene lost 2 bases and the J gene lost 3 bases, with 7 bases spanning the gap. This CDR3 has 13 residues. The germline CDR1 and CDR2 sequences are KGHDR and SFDVKD. CDR3 residues: CATSDSGVYEQYF. The DNA for the CDR3 is TGTGCCACCAGTGATTCCGGGGTCTACGAGCAGTACTTC.

Ten or more counts support this clonotype. This rearrangement joins TRBV6-1 to TRBJ2-2; TRBD1 or TRBD2 may be the D gene (6 bases each). Trimming pared 7 bases from V and 1 base from J, leaving 16 bases between. The CDR3 extends over 16 amino acids. Germline loops: CDR1 MNHNS, CDR2 SASEGT. In DNA form, the CDR3 reads TGTGCCAGCATCAGAACGGGGGCTATGAACACCGGGGAGCTGTTTTTT. Translation gives CASIRTGAMNTGELFF.

This clonotype was seen repeatedly, ten times or more. V gene TRBV4-1 combines with J gene TRBJ2-5; 7 bases match TRBD2. The CDR3 is 13 amino acids. The trim removed 2 bases at V and 5 bases at J, leaving 2 bases unmatched. Germline V gene data show CDR1 as MGHRA and CDR2 as YSYEKL. The CDR3 is CASSQTSAETQYF. CDR3 bases: TGCGCCAGCAGCCAAACTAGCGCGGAGACCCAGTACTTC.

This clonotype was seen a handful of times. The chain combines TRBV19 with TRBJ1-3; D remains ambiguous. V was trimmed by 9 bases and J by 3 bases, leaving 6 bases between them. The germline gives CDR1 LNHDA, CDR2 SQIVND (reference sequence). The CDR3 is made up of 11 amino acids. Here the CDR3 DNA reads TGTGCCAGCCCGGGTGGAAACACCATATATTTT. Its translation is CASPGGNTIYF.

This clonotype has a count of ten or more. V gene TRBV7-9 combines with J gene TRBJ2-3; 12 positions match TRBD2. Per germline, CDR1 SEHNR and CDR2 FQNEAQ (reference sequence). J gave up 6 bases and V 1 base, and 5 bases lay outside the gene matches. The CDR3 extends over 16 amino acids. The CDR3 DNA reads as TGTGCCAGCAGCTTAGTCCGACTAGCGGGAGCCGATACGCAGTATTTT. Its translation: CASSLVRLAGADTQYF. The full variable domain, completed using reference TRBV7-9 and TRBJ2-3, is DTGVSQNPRHKITKRGQNVTFRCDPISEHNRLYWYRQTLGQGPEFLTYFQNEAQLEKSRLLSDRFSAERPKGSFSTLEIQRTEQGDSAMYLCASSLVRLAGADTQYFGPGTRLTVL.

About this clonotype: Without the conserved terminal phenylalanine or tryptophan, this CDR3 likely stems from a read error. The chain joins TRBV20-1 to TRBJ2-3; 9 bases match TRBD2. V gave up 0 bases and J gave up 8 bases; unmatched junction bases: 6. CDR1 and CDR2 (germline): DFQATT, SNEGSKA (reference sequence). The CDR3 has 14 residues. CDR3 sequence: CSARDVAGEGTQYL. Here the CDR3 DNA reads TGCAGTGCTAGAGATGTAGCGGGAGAGGGTACGCAGTATCTT.

This clonotype was seen a few times. The CDR3 bases are TGCAGTGCTAGCCCCGGGACAGGGGGTAGCACTGAAGCTTTCTTT. Protein product: CSASPGTGGSTEAFF. This rearrangement joins TRBV20-1 to TRBJ1-1; 11 bases match TRBD1. The CDR3 runs to 15 residues. From germline, CDR1 is DFQATT and CDR2 SNEGSKA (reference sequence). V gave up 3 bases and J gave up 4 bases; unmatched junction bases: 7.

On this clonotype: A much larger clone is a single base away; this may be a read error. CDR3 residues: CSASLGHMTYEQFF. Written as DNA, the CDR3 is TGCAGTGCTAGCCTAGGACACATGACCTACGAGCAGTTCTTC. The chain joins TRBV20-1 to TRBJ2-1, with a weak D call TRBD1 (5 bases). The CDR3 spans 14 residues. The germline V gene has CDR1 DFQATT and CDR2 SNEGSKA (reference sequence). Trimming removed 3 bases at V and 10 bases at J, with 19 bases between.

This clonotype has ten or more counts. The chain combines TRBV19 with TRBJ1-1; D possibly corresponds to TRBD1 (6 bases). The germline V and J ends were trimmed by 5 bases and 5 bases, with 21 bases remaining between them. The germline gives CDR1 LNHDA, CDR2 SQIVND (reference sequence). The CDR3 length is 16 residues. The CDR3 sequence is CASSHYKRQGRTEAFF. The CDR3 DNA reads TGTGCCAGTAGTCACTACAAACGCCAGGGGAGGACTGAAGCTTTCTTT.

V usage is TRBV27 and J usage is TRBJ1-5; D is uncertain. The CDR3 extends over 15 amino acids. Germline loops: CDR1 MNHEY, CDR2 SMNVEV (reference sequence). The V end lost 2 bases, the J end lost 1 base, and 9 bases lay between the germline ends. This chain's CDR3 is CASSLHLGSNQPQHF. For the CDR3, the DNA is TGTGCCAGCAGTTTACACCTGGGGAGCAATCAGCCCCAGCATTTT.

This clonotype occurred many times. The chain links TRBV3-1 to TRBJ2-1; D may be TRBD1 or TRBD2 (5 bases each). CDR1 is LGHDT and CDR2 is YNNKEL in the germline V gene (reference sequence). The CDR3 sequence is 16 residues long. The ends were cut back, 5 bases at V and 4 bases at J, with 18 bases in the middle. The CDR3 DNA is TGTGCCAGCAGCGAGGGTGGGACCTACCTTTACAATGAGCAGTTCTTC. It encodes CASSEGGTYLYNEQFF.

This clonotype was seen ten or more times. The chain recombines TRBV12-3 or TRBV12-4 with TRBJ1-2, with a weak D call TRBD1 (5 bases). This CDR3 is built from 15 residues. The V and J ends lost 6 bases and 1 base respectively, with 15 bases between them. CDR3 in DNA: TGTGCCAGCAGCGCGGGACTCGGGCATAACTATGGCTACACCTTC. It is translated as CASSAGLGHNYGYTF.

This clonotype was seen only a few times. This chain's CDR3 is CASSTPSSPQYF. For the CDR3, the DNA is TGTGCCAGCAGTACACCGTCCAGTCCGCAGTATTTT. This chain connects TRBV28 to TRBJ2-3, with D unresolved. V gave up 5 bases and J gave up 10 bases, with 13 bases separating them. Germline CDR1 and CDR2: MDHEN and SYDVKM. The CDR3 totals 12 residues.

This clonotype was seen ten or more times. The CDR3 sequence: CASSLVGQNTEAFF. The CDR3 nucleotides are TGTGCCAGCAGCTTAGTCGGGCAGAACACTGAAGCTTTCTTT. The genes are TRBV11-3 and TRBJ1-1; no clear D. V was pared by 1 base and J by 1 base, with 7 bases between. CDR3 length: 14 residues. From germline, CDR1 is SGHNT and CDR2 YENEEA.

This clonotype has at least ten counts. The rearrangement uses TRBV20-1 and TRBJ2-7; a weak D match, TRBD1 (8 bases). V was cut by 6 bases and J by 2 bases, with 17 bases left in between. Germline assignment: CDR1 DFQATT and CDR2 SNEGSKA (reference sequence). The CDR3 loop spans 14 amino acids. CDR3 region: CSAAGQAKTYEQYF. The CDR3 DNA reads TGCAGTGCAGCGGGACAGGCAAAAACCTACGAGCAGTACTTC.

This chain links TRBV12-3 or TRBV12-4 with TRBJ2-1; TRBD2 might be the D (6 bases). V was clipped by 4 bases and J by 15 bases, with 16 bases between them. The CDR3 loop spans 12 amino acids. The CDR3 loop reads CASSSAGGLRFF. The DNA for the CDR3 is TGTGCCAGCAGTTCCGCCGGAGGGTTGAGGTTCTTC.

This clonotype has ten or more counts. V is TRBV5-1 and J is TRBJ2-1; D may match TRBD1 or TRBD2 (6 bases each). The CDR3 contains 18 residues. The germline V and J ends were trimmed by 0 bases and 0 bases, with 16 bases remaining between them. In germline, CDR1 is SGHRS, CDR2 YFSETQ. The DNA for the CDR3 is TGCGCCAGCAGCTTGGGCAGGAGGGGGATTAGCTCCTACAATGAGCAGTTCTTC. Translated, it gives CASSLGRRGISSYNEQFF. The full variable domain, completed using reference TRBV5-1 and TRBJ2-1, is KAGVTQTPRYLIKTRGQQVTLSCSPISGHRSVSWYQQTPGQGLQFLFEYFSETQRNKGNFPGRFSGRQFSNSRSEMNVSTLELGDSALYLCASSLGRRGISSYNEQFFGPGTRLTVL.